This T cell receptor beta chain was observed in a study of blood T cell repertoires in COVID-19. The overall study: Sites in the United States, Italy and Spain provided acute and convalescent COVID-19 samples. The cDNA or gDNA used as material had been derived from T cells, B-cell-depleted T cells, or PBMCs.

Per the germline V gene, CDR1 is DFQATT and CDR2 is SNEGSKA (reference sequence). There are 11 residues in the CDR3. The germline V and J ends were trimmed by 5 bases and 2 bases, with 5 bases remaining between them. Original processing notes: Reference gene primer amplification gave estimated nucleated cell counts. Assay: immunoSEQ multiplex PCR; the TCRdb copy retains only in-frame clones and omits some. V, J and clone size were drawn from that table, and D and trimming were deduced from the DNA. The data hold about 88,000 clones, with 90% to 95% observed a single time. Input material: peripheral blood. This clonotype was sampled from a man between 60 and 70 years old with acute or convalescent COVID-19. The chain joins TRBV20-1 to TRBJ2-3; no clear D. CDR3 amino acids: CSAPVTDTQYF. CDR3 coding DNA: TGCAGTGCTCCGGTCACAGATACGCAGTATTTT.